What follows describes a single TCR beta chain. This clone was seen once. The clone's antigen remains unknown. Per-base quality was not reported, and no clone a single base away is much larger than it. In the prospective study, participants were 18 to 89 years old, resided in about two dozen geographic areas of the United States, and were enrolled through a virtual design. In the prospective study, participants were assigned to cohorts based on the clinical history participants reported in a screening survey and a study questionnaire. ImmuneRACE Cohort 3 recovered participants were defined by two consecutive negative NP/OP PCR tests, healthcare professional clearance, or symptom resolution. In the prospective study, mobile phlebotomists collected whole blood, serum and a nasopharyngeal or oropharyngeal swab from each participant. Prospective study participants could optionally give additional blood draws and questionnaires over a roughly two-month period. Blood samples from the prospective study were shipped frozen or at room temperature prior to DNA extraction.

This sample was included in a study of blood T cell repertoires in COVID-19 (dated by TCRdb to the early 2020s). Study-wide context: Samples from collaborators originated in the United States, Italy and Spain and spanned both the acute and convalescent phases of COVID-19. The prospective study material was composed of cDNA or gDNA derived from T cells, B-cell-depleted T cells, or PBMCs. The dataset comprised deeply sampled blood TCRbeta repertoires from subjects exposed to, actively infected with, or recovered from COVID-19. The repertoires were made available in a free public database intended to serve as a resource for research on the immune response to SARS-CoV-2. The samples were drawn from the first 160 participants of the ongoing ImmuneRACE study and from some 1,300 subjects provided by 6 global collaborators. The sample metadata nearly always contained a de-identified subject ID, COVID-19 status, age in years and sex. HLA class I and class II types, where available, came from metadata supplied by the sample provider rather than from assay-based typing.

The immunoSEQ Assay, a bias-controlled multiplex PCR, was used to amplify TCRbeta CDR3 regions from genomic DNA. In the paper's pipeline: The number of nucleated cells in each sample was estimated by amplification of reference gene primers within the assay. To quantify the absolute abundance of each unique TCRbeta CDR3 rearrangement, sequence reads were collapsed and filtered. Productive Simpson clonality was computed per sample as the square root of Simpson's diversity index over productive rearrangements. TCRdb retrieved this table from immuneACCESS and kept in-frame rearrangements only. Not all clones are present; in checked studies, unresolved V genes account for under half, and no reason is known for the remainder. From that table come the V and J calls and clone size; the DNA was used to work out D and trimming. The sample table contains a few hundred thousand clones; only one count was recorded for 87% of them. The ten largest clones add up to 5.5% to 7% of the sample.

Overall study outcomes, separate from this receptor: The quantity of clinical and demographic metadata differed by source and by participant and was supplied without curation.

V lost 5 bases and J lost 5 bases, and the count of bases not matched to a germline gene is 8. The CDR3 spans 15 residues, from the cysteine through the phenylalanine. Left in the record is the CDR3 DNA by itself, 45 bases read in frame from the first base. CDR1 and CDR2, looked up from the germline V gene, are SNHLY and FYNNEI. This receptor was obtained from a woman in her 30s who had recovered from COVID-19. Sequencing used PBMCs or T cells enriched from blood (not recorded which). The rearrangement joined TRBV2 to TRBJ2-3, with TRBD1 matching 9 junction bases. The DNA sequence is given as TGTGCCAGCAGTTCCACAGGGGGCGCGGGAGATACGCAGTATTTT. Its coded protein is CASSSTGGAGDTQYF.